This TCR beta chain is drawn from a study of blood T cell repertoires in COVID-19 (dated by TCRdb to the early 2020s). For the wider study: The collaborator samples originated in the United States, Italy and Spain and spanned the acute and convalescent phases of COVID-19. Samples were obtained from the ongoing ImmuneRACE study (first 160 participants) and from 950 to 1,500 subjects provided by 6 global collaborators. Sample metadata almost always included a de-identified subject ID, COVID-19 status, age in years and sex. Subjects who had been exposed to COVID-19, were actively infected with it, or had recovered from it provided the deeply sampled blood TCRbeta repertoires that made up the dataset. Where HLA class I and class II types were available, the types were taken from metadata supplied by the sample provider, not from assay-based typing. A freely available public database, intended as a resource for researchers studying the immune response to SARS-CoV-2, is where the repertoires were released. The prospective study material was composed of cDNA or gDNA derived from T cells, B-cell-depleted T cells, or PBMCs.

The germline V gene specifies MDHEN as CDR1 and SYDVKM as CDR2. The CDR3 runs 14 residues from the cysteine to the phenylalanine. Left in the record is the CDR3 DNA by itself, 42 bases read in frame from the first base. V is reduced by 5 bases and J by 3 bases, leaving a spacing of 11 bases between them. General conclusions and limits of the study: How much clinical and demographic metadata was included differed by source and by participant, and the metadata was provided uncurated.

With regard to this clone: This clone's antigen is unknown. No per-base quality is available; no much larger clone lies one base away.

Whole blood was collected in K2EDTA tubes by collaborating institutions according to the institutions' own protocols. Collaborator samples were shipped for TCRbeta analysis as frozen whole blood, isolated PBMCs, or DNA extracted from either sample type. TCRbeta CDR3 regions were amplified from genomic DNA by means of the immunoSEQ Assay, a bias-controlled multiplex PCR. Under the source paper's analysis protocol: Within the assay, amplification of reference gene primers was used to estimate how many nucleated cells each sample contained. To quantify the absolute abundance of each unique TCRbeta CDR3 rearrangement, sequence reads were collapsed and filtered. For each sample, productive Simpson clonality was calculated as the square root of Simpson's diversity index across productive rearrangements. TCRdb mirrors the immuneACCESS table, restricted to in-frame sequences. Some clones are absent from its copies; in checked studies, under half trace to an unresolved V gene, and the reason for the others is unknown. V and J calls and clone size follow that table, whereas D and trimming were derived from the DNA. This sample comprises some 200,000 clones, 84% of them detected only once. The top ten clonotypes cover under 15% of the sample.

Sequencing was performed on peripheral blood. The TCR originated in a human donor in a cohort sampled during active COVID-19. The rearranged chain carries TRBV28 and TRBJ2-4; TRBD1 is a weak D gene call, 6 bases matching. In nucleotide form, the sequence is TGTGCCAGCAGTCGGGACATCGGCAAAAACATTCAGTACTTC. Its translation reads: CASSRDIGKNIQYF.